Described below is a single T cell receptor beta chain sequence and its context. In the study's own analysis: Estimation of nucleated cell counts relied on the amplification of reference gene primers. Generated by immunoSEQ multiplex PCR, the TCRdb table keeps only in-frame clones and is missing some. V, J and clone size are taken as reported in that table, and D and trimming were inferred from the DNA itself. The profile shows hundreds of thousands of clones, 80% to 90% of them singletons. The data originate from a study of blood T cell repertoires in COVID-19. Across the study: Whether acute or convalescent, the COVID-19 samples came from the United States, Italy and Spain. From T cells, B-cell-depleted T cells, or PBMCs came the material, which was cDNA or gDNA.

In germline, CDR1 is SNHLY, CDR2 FYNNEI. V was clipped by 1 base and J by 2 bases, with 12 bases between them. There are 15 residues in the CDR3. Patients at the Seattle site were enrolled during active infection and followed longitudinally. This clonotype was obtained from a man aged 18 to 30 with COVID-19, enrolled during active disease. This chain connects TRBV2 to TRBJ2-7; the D gene is possibly TRBD2 (6 bases). The specimen sequenced was peripheral blood. CDR3: CASSEDTAGTYEQYF. CDR3 in DNA: TGTGCCAGCAGTGAAGATACGGCGGGGACCTACGAGCAGTACTTC. Complete variable domain (other parts from reference TRBV2 and TRBJ2-7): EPEVTQTPSHQVTQMGQEVILRCVPISNHLYFYWYRQILGQKVEFLVSFYNNEISEKSEIFDDQFSVERPDGSNFTLKIRSTKLEDSAMYFCASSEDTAGTYEQYFGPGTRLTVT.